By frequency in the sample, the clone carrying this T cell receptor (beta chain) is medium-sized. These data belong to a study of T-cell memory formation after mild COVID-19. Each CDR3 protein gets one entry after TCRdb re-called the 5' RACE reads with MiXCR. The top ten hold around 2.5% of the sample, which has fewer than 5,500 distinct CDR3 sequences, 40% to 50% seen once. This clonotype was sampled from an adult who had mild COVID-19 (a few samples of this study predate the infection). Cell type and time point are not known. The sample was PBMCs or a T cell subset sorted from them (not recorded which).

The CDR3 spells CASSLAPGPNTEAFF. CDR3 nucleotides: TGTGCCAGCAGTTTAGCTCCAGGGCCGAACACTGAAGCTTTCTTT. The chain has TRBV12-3 or TRBV12-4 and TRBJ1-1, with a possible D match to TRBD1 (5 bases). The CDR3 runs to 15 residues. V was trimmed by 0 bases and J by 1 base, leaving 9 bases between them.